This TCR beta chain appears in the sequencing data of a study of cytomegalovirus exposure and HLA in healthy donors. Turning to the study itself: An earlier analysis found under 130 million unique TCR beta sequences from 150 million to 200 million T cells. The study's findings and limits: Researchers reported in a later analysis that common viral pathogens appeared linked to several top clusters. There were some V segments, including TRBV6-2 and TRBV6-3, excluded as indistinguishable.

Per germline, CDR1 LNHDA and CDR2 SQIVND (reference sequence). The CDR3 length is 14 residues. V was pared by 7 bases and J by 1 base, with 11 bases between. All donors participated as healthy donors of bone marrow. The PCR used 60 Vbeta and 13 Jbeta primers. TCRdb keeps only in-frame clones here, not all; method: immunoSEQ multiplex PCR. The repertoire holds 130,000 or so clones, with about 74% as singletons. With regard to this clone: Its antigen is unknown.

The sequence was obtained from a man aged 35-49 years in good health and CMV-seropositive. Sequenced input: PBMCs. This chain links TRBV19 with TRBJ1-5; D call uncertain. CDR3: CASTGVLSNQPQHF. CDR3 nucleotides: TGTGCCAGTACGGGAGTTTTAAGCAATCAGCCCCAGCATTTT.